A selection of T cell receptor beta chains follows, all from one sample in a study of blood T cell repertoires in COVID-19. Using immunoSEQ multiplex PCR, the repertoire was profiled, and TCRdb retains in-frame clones only, with some absent. The repertoire includes tens of thousands of clones, over 65% of them detected once, and approximately 34% sits in the top ten. Input material: peripheral blood. The receptors derive from a woman aged 70-85 years with acute or convalescent COVID-19. Each CDR3 is given with its conserved first and last residue. Fields, in order: D gene, V gene, clone size, J gene, CDR3 DNA, CDR3 protein. The D gene is left open where the match is weak. The size of a clone is reported for some rows only, either as once, few or many, or as a class for expanded clones.

D gene: TRBD1
V gene: TRBV6-6
clone size: NA
J gene: TRBJ2-7
CDR3 DNA: TGTGCCAGCAGAAGCCGGGACAGGGAGTTAATACACGAGCAGTACTTC
CDR3 protein: CASRSRDRELIHEQYF

D gene: TRBD2
V gene: TRBV11-2
clone size: NA
J gene: TRBJ2-7
CDR3 DNA: TGTGCCAGCAGCTTCGATCGAGCGGGAGGATTGAACTTC
CDR3 protein: CASSFDRAGGLNF

D gene: NA
V gene: TRBV2
clone size: many
J gene: TRBJ1-2
CDR3 DNA: TGTGCCAGCAGTCCCCAGGGGAACTATGGCTACACCTTC
CDR3 protein: CASSPQGNYGYTF

D gene: NA
V gene: TRBV21-1
clone size: NA
J gene: TRBJ2-1
CDR3 DNA: TGTGCCAGCAGCAAAGAGGTCCCCGGGAGACGAGAGACTAGCAATGAGCAGTTCTTC
CDR3 protein: CASSKEVPGRRETSNEQFF

D gene: NA
V gene: TRBV9
clone size: NA
J gene: TRBJ2-7
CDR3 DNA: TGTGCCAGCAGCGTAGACCCGGAGAGCTACGAGCAGTACTTC
CDR3 protein: CASSVDPESYEQYF

D gene: NA
V gene: TRBV6-1
clone size: NA
J gene: TRBJ1-6
CDR3 DNA: TGTGCCAGCAGTGAAGTCGGCAGCCGCGGTTCTAATTCACCCCTCCACTTT
CDR3 protein: CASSEVGSRGSNSPLHF

D gene: NA
V gene: TRBV5-3
clone size: NA
J gene: TRBJ1-6
CDR3 DNA: TGTGCCAGAAGCACGGATCAGGGAAATAATTCACCCCTCCACTTT
CDR3 protein: CARSTDQGNNSPLHF

D gene: NA
V gene: TRBV6-1
clone size: NA
J gene: TRBJ2-7
CDR3 DNA: TGTGCCAGCAGTGAAGCGGGACACCCCTACGAGCAGTACTTC
CDR3 protein: CASSEAGHPYEQYF

D gene: NA
V gene: TRBV28
clone size: NA
J gene: TRBJ2-5
CDR3 DNA: TGTGCCAGCAGTGGAGACCGGTTTCAAGAGACCCAGTACTTC
CDR3 protein: CASSGDRFQETQYF

D gene: TRBD2
V gene: TRBV28
clone size: NA
J gene: TRBJ2-5
CDR3 DNA: TGTGCCTTATCCGGGACTAGCCAGGGTCAAGAGACCCAGTACTTC
CDR3 protein: CALSGTSQGQETQYF

D gene: NA
V gene: TRBV6-5
clone size: NA
J gene: TRBJ1-5
CDR3 DNA: TGTGCCAGCAGTTGGGGGGGGATTAGCAATCAGCCCCAGCATTTT
CDR3 protein: CASSWGGISNQPQHF

D gene: TRBD2
V gene: TRBV10-1
clone size: NA
J gene: TRBJ2-1
CDR3 DNA: TGCGCCAGCAGTGGGGACTCCGGGACTAGCGGGAGCCGGAGTGAGCAGTTCTTC
CDR3 protein: CASSGDSGTSGSRSEQFF

D gene: NA
V gene: TRBV9
clone size: NA
J gene: TRBJ2-6
CDR3 DNA: TGTGCCAGCAGCGTCAAGGGGACTGGGGCCAACGTCCTGACTTTC
CDR3 protein: CASSVKGTGANVLTF

D gene: NA
V gene: TRBV21-1
clone size: few
J gene: TRBJ2-1
CDR3 DNA: TGTGCCAGCAGCAACCGGGACAGGACCTACAATGAGCAGTTCTTC
CDR3 protein: CASSNRDRTYNEQFF

D gene: NA
V gene: TRBV5-1
clone size: NA
J gene: TRBJ2-1
CDR3 DNA: TGCGCCAGCAACCCCGCCTCGGGGAATGAGCAGTTCTTC
CDR3 protein: CASNPASGNEQFF

D gene: TRBD2
V gene: TRBV11-2
clone size: NA
J gene: TRBJ2-3
CDR3 DNA: TGTGCCAGCAGCCCGGGACTAGCGGGAGGGAGGGATACGCAGTATTTT
CDR3 protein: CASSPGLAGGRDTQYF

D gene: TRBD2
V gene: TRBV7-9
clone size: NA
J gene: TRBJ2-1
CDR3 DNA: TGTGCCAGCAGCTCCCTAGCGGGAGTCTCCTACAATGAGCAGTTCTTC
CDR3 protein: CASSSLAGVSYNEQFF

D gene: NA
V gene: TRBV6-1
clone size: NA
J gene: TRBJ2-2
CDR3 DNA: TGTGCCAGCAGTGAAGAGGCAGGGCGGGAGCTGTTTTTT
CDR3 protein: CASSEEAGRELFF

D gene: TRBD2
V gene: TRBV6-1
clone size: NA
J gene: TRBJ2-3
CDR3 DNA: TGTGCCAGCAGTGAGTCGGGGGGAAGGGATACGCAGTATTTT
CDR3 protein: CASSESGGRDTQYF

D gene: NA
V gene: TRBV5-4
clone size: few
J gene: TRBJ1-3
CDR3 DNA: TGTGCCAGCAGCTTGTTCAGGGCCTCTGGAAACACCATATATTTT
CDR3 protein: CASSLFRASGNTIYF

D gene: TRBD2
V gene: TRBV7-2
clone size: NA
J gene: TRBJ2-7
CDR3 DNA: TGTGCCAGCAGCTTATCCTGGACTAGCGGGAGTAGCGAGCAGTACTTC
CDR3 protein: CASSLSWTSGSSEQYF

D gene: NA
V gene: TRBV7-2
clone size: NA
J gene: TRBJ1-3
CDR3 DNA: TGTGCCAGCAGCTTCGGTTGGAGTCCTGGAAACACCATATATTTT
CDR3 protein: CASSFGWSPGNTIYF

D gene: NA
V gene: TRBV30
clone size: NA
J gene: TRBJ2-3
CDR3 DNA: TGTGCCTGGAGGGTAACAGGCCCTTTGAATACGCAGTATTTT
CDR3 protein: CAWRVTGPLNTQYF

D gene: NA
V gene: TRBV28
clone size: NA
J gene: TRBJ2-5
CDR3 DNA: TGTGCCAGCAGTTTATCTGGCGAGACCCAGTACTTC
CDR3 protein: CASSLSGETQYF

D gene: NA
V gene: TRBV7-2
clone size: NA
J gene: TRBJ2-5
CDR3 DNA: TGTGCCAGCAGCTTACAGGGGAGTAGAGAGACCCAGTACTTC
CDR3 protein: CASSLQGSRETQYF

D gene: NA
V gene: TRBV28
clone size: NA
J gene: TRBJ1-6
CDR3 DNA: TGTGCCAGCAGTTATGGGGGGGCGGGAAATTCACCCCTCCACTTT
CDR3 protein: CASSYGGAGNSPLHF

D gene: NA
V gene: TRBV6-5
clone size: NA
J gene: TRBJ1-1
CDR3 DNA: TGTGCCAGCTCTCCGACGGGGAACACTGAAGCTTTCTTT
CDR3 protein: CASSPTGNTEAFF

D gene: TRBD1
V gene: TRBV29-1
clone size: NA
J gene: TRBJ1-2
CDR3 DNA: TGCAGCGTGGGTGGACAGGGACGCTCCTATGGCTACACCTTC
CDR3 protein: CSVGGQGRSYGYTF

D gene: TRBD1
V gene: TRBV19
clone size: few
J gene: TRBJ1-5
CDR3 DNA: TGTGCCAGTAGTGGCCCCGGGACAGGGAAGGGTCAGCCCCAGCATTTT
CDR3 protein: CASSGPGTGKGQPQHF

D gene: NA
V gene: TRBV5-1
clone size: NA
J gene: TRBJ1-5
CDR3 DNA: TGCGCCAGCAGCTTGGCGTCCGGGGATCAGCCCCAGCATTTT
CDR3 protein: CASSLASGDQPQHF

D gene: NA
V gene: TRBV20-1
clone size: NA
J gene: TRBJ1-1
CDR3 DNA: TGCAGTGCTAGTATAGAGAACACTGAAGCTTTCTTT
CDR3 protein: CSASIENTEAFF

D gene: TRBD2
V gene: TRBV12-3/TRBV12-4
clone size: NA
J gene: TRBJ2-7
CDR3 DNA: TGTGCCAGCAGGCTAGCGGGGGGGCACGAGCAGTACTTC
CDR3 protein: CASRLAGGHEQYF

D gene: NA
V gene: TRBV6-6
clone size: NA
J gene: TRBJ1-1
CDR3 DNA: TGTGCCAGCTTAATAGAGACTGAAGCTTTCTTT
CDR3 protein: CASLIETEAFF

D gene: TRBD1
V gene: TRBV19
clone size: NA
J gene: TRBJ1-6
CDR3 DNA: TGTGCCAGTAGTCTGACGCAGGGGGCGCGCGGTTCACCCCTCCACTTT
CDR3 protein: CASSLTQGARGSPLHF

D gene: TRBD2
V gene: TRBV4-2
clone size: NA
J gene: TRBJ2-1
CDR3 DNA: TGTGCCAGCAGCCAAGCCGCGGGGGGTGCTTCCTACAATGAGCAGTTCTTC
CDR3 protein: CASSQAAGGASYNEQFF

D gene: TRBD1
V gene: TRBV28
clone size: NA
J gene: TRBJ2-5
CDR3 DNA: TGTGCCAGCAGTTCCCCCGGGACAGGGTCTTTAGAGACCCAGTACTTC
CDR3 protein: CASSSPGTGSLETQYF

D gene: NA
V gene: TRBV7-2
clone size: few
J gene: TRBJ2-2
CDR3 DNA: TGTGCCAGCAGCTTGGGCCGGTCGAACACCGGGGAGCTGTTTTTT
CDR3 protein: CASSLGRSNTGELFF

D gene: TRBD2
V gene: TRBV2
clone size: NA
J gene: TRBJ2-7
CDR3 DNA: TGTGCCACCAGGAGGCGGGAGTCAACCTACGAGCAGTACTTC
CDR3 protein: CATRRRESTYEQYF

D gene: NA
V gene: TRBV29-1
clone size: NA
J gene: TRBJ1-5
CDR3 DNA: TGCAGCGTTCAAGGGGCAAATCAGCCCCAGCATTTT
CDR3 protein: CSVQGANQPQHF

D gene: NA
V gene: TRBV19
clone size: NA
J gene: TRBJ2-3
CDR3 DNA: TGTGCCAGTAGTATGCGGGAAGCTAGCACAGATACGCAGTATTTT
CDR3 protein: CASSMREASTDTQYF

D gene: NA
V gene: TRBV9
clone size: NA
J gene: TRBJ2-7
CDR3 DNA: TGTGCCAGCAGCGTCGCCCAGGGGTCTATCTACGAGCAGTACTTC
CDR3 protein: CASSVAQGSIYEQYF